The clone carrying this T cell receptor (beta chain) has at least ten counts. The sample originates from a study of regulatory T cells in long-lasting Graves disease. Building of the TCR beta libraries involved iRepertoire HTBI primers and Arm-PCR of CDR3 regions. TCRdb used MiXCR to reprocess the multiplex PCR reads, holding one entry per CDR3 protein. Among about 400,000 distinct CDR3 sequences, 20% were seen once, and the ten largest hold less than 25%. Described time point: persistent/refractory GD, antithyroid drugs over 5 years with positive TRAb. Construction of the TCR library relied on RNA isolated from PBMCs. Trimming took off 4 bases at V and 4 bases at J, with 20 bases between the two ends. The CDR3 is made up of 16 amino acids. In germline, CDR1 is SGDLS, CDR2 YYNGEE.

The TCR comes from a female donor with Graves disease. The specimen was peripheral blood mononuclear cells (PBMCs), collected when the disease was refractory, from a patient treated with antithyroid drugs. The chain uses TRBV9 and TRBJ2-5; a weak D match, TRBD2 (6 bases). The CDR3 here is CASSKRLEEGGETQYF. CDR3 nucleotides: TGTGCCAGCAGCAAACGTCTGGAGGAGGGTGGAGAGACCCAGTACTTC. Drawing the rest from reference TRBV9 and TRBJ2-5, the complete variable domain is DSGVTQTPKHLITATGQRVTLRCSPRSGDLSVYWYQQSLDQGLQFLIQYYNGEERAKGNILERFSAQQFPDLHSELNLSSLELGDSALYFCASSKRLEEGGETQYFGPGTRLLVL.